The 32 T cell receptor beta chains below all came from one sample that was sequenced in a study of blood T cell repertoires in COVID-19. Sequenced by immunoSEQ multiplex PCR; TCRdb stores in-frame clones only, minus some. The data show 210,000 or so clones, roughly 87% seen once. Specimen: peripheral blood. The source of these receptors is a man aged 35-49 years with active or convalescent COVID-19.

The chain uses TRBV25-1 and TRBJ1-2; D perhaps matches TRBD1 (6 bases). Germline CDR1 reads MGHDK; CDR2 reads SYGVNS. With 6 bases removed from V and 6 bases from J, the gap between germline ends came to 20 bases. The CDR3 contains 15 residues. The CDR3, as DNA: TGTGCCAGCAGCGCTGGGGGGGCCTACTTACATGGCTACACCTTC. Translating it yields CASSAGGAYLHGYTF.

This clone occurred once. This rearrangement joins TRBV19 to TRBJ2-7; TRBD1 aligns across 9 bases. Germline lookup yields CDR1 LNHDA and CDR2 SQIVND (reference sequence). The CDR3 has 14 amino acids. Unmatched junction bases numbered 5, after V lost 5 bases and J lost 3 bases. The CDR3 DNA reads TGTGCCAGTAGTTTCACGACAGGGGGCTACGAGCAGTACTTC. It encodes CASSFTTGGYEQYF. The whole variable domain, filled in from reference TRBV19 and TRBJ2-7, reads DGGITQSPKYLFRKEGQNVTLSCEQNLNHDAMYWYRQDPGQGLRLIYYSQIVNDFQKGDIAEGYSVSREKKESFPLTVTSAQKNPTAFYLCASSFTTGGYEQYFGPGTRLTVT.

The V call is TRBV5-3, the J call TRBJ2-7; D remains ambiguous. TRBV5-3 is filed as an ORF, its function uncertain. CDR3 length: 10 residues. Here the CDR3 DNA reads TGTGCTCCGGTCCCCTACGAGCAGTACTTC. Amino acid sequence: CAPVPYEQYF.

J is TRBJ2-1 and V is TRBV9; the D gene is possibly TRBD1 (6 bases). The CDR3 extends over 15 amino acids. The germline CDR1 and CDR2 sequences are SGDLS and YYNGEE. Trimming pared 4 bases from V and 5 bases from J, leaving 16 bases between. The CDR3 spells CASSPRRDIHNEQFF. CDR3 nucleotides: TGTGCCAGCAGCCCTCGCCGGGACATTCACAATGAGCAGTTCTTC. Combining the CDR3 with reference TRBV9 and TRBJ2-1 gives the whole variable domain DSGVTQTPKHLITATGQRVTLRCSPRSGDLSVYWYQQSLDQGLQFLIQYYNGEERAKGNILERFSAQQFPDLHSELNLSSLELGDSALYFCASSPRRDIHNEQFFGPGTRLTVL.

The genes are TRBV12-3 or TRBV12-4 and TRBJ2-1; no clear D gene. The CDR3 consists of 13 residues. Trimming cost V 2 bases and J 1 base, with 3 bases left between them. The CDR3 sequence is CASSLRSYNEQFF. CDR3 DNA sequence: TGTGCCAGCAGTTTACGGTCCTACAATGAGCAGTTCTTC.

The chain is built from TRBV28 and TRBJ2-2; perhaps TRBD1 as D (6 bases). This CDR3 spans 16 amino acids. Trimming took off 1 base at V and 0 bases at J, with 9 bases between the two ends. Germline V gene lookup returns CDR1 MDHEN and CDR2 SYDVKM. CDR3 residues: CASSLFRGPNTGELFF. CDR3 sequence (DNA): TGTGCCAGCAGTTTATTCAGGGGTCCGAACACCGGGGAGCTGTTTTTT.

CDR3 loop: CASSFDISYEQYF. The CDR3 bases are TGTGCCAGCAGTTTTGACATCTCCTACGAGCAGTACTTC. The V gene is TRBV5-5, the J gene TRBJ2-7; D not certain. Germline V gene data show CDR1 as SGHKS and CDR2 as YYEKEE (reference sequence). The V end was cut by 5 bases, the J end by 0 bases, with 9 bases between. The CDR3 consists of 13 residues.

The V gene is TRBV7-9, the J gene TRBJ2-7, with TRBD1 identical over 8 bases. The ends lost 2 bases at V and 3 bases at J; junction bases unmatched: 9. This CDR3 contains 16 residues. Germline V lookup: CDR1 SEHNR, CDR2 FQNEAQ (reference sequence). CDR3 DNA sequence: TGTGCCAGCAGCTTAAACCCCGGGACAGGCCTCTACGAGCAGTACTTC. This codes for CASSLNPGTGLYEQYF.

The rearrangement uses TRBV5-8 and TRBJ1-6; D not certain. The V and J ends lost 7 bases and 2 bases respectively, with 7 bases between them. This CDR3 comprises 13 residues. The V gene's germline CDR1 is SGHTS and CDR2 YDEGEE. This chain's CDR3 is CASSSAYNSPLHF. CDR3 nucleotide sequence: TGTGCCAGCTCTAGCGCCTATAATTCACCCCTCCACTTT.

The chain combines TRBV19 with TRBJ1-2; 9 bases are shared with TRBD1. There are 15 residues in the CDR3. The V segment lost 7 bases and the J segment 4 bases; nucleotides outside the gene matches: 10. CDR1 is LNHDA, CDR2 SQIVND, per germline (reference sequence). CDR3 in amino acids: CASKKVGQGLYGYTF. Written as DNA, the CDR3 is TGTGCCAGTAAAAAAGTGGGACAGGGCCTCTATGGCTACACCTTC.

This clone was recorded once. This sequence joins TRBV28 and TRBJ2-1; possible D gene TRBD2, 6 bases. V was clipped by 5 bases and J by 6 bases, with 14 bases between them. Germline V gene lookup returns CDR1 MDHEN and CDR2 SYDVKM. The CDR3 covers 14 residues. The CDR3 is CASSPPRDFNEQFF. The CDR3 DNA reads as TGTGCCAGCAGTCCACCCCGGGACTTCAATGAGCAGTTCTTC.

The rearrangement links TRBV15 to TRBJ1-1; the D gene is possibly TRBD1 (5 bases). The germline V gene encodes CDR1 LNHNV and CDR2 YYDKDF (reference sequence). V gave up 0 bases and J gave up 1 base, with 18 bases separating them. The CDR3 consists of 18 residues. The CDR3 here is CATSRDLAGQQRNTEAFF. Written as DNA, the CDR3 is TGTGCCACCAGCAGAGATCTAGCGGGGCAGCAAAGGAACACTGAAGCTTTCTTT.

The CDR3 region has the DNA TGCGCCAGCAGCCTGACAGGGGGCGGCGAGACCCAGTACTTC. Protein product: CASSLTGGGETQYF. The chain recombines TRBV5-1 with TRBJ2-5, with TRBD1 matching 10 bases. CDR1 and CDR2 (germline): SGHRS, YFSETQ. J gave up 5 bases and V 4 bases, and 5 bases lay outside the gene matches. The CDR3 extends over 14 amino acids.

This CDR3 is CASSPPRGPNTEAFF. Written as DNA, the CDR3 is TGTGCCAGCAGTCCCCCAAGGGGGCCGAACACTGAAGCTTTCTTT. This chain uses TRBV6-5 with TRBJ1-1, with 7 bases aligning to TRBD1. J lost 1 base, V lost 5 bases, and 7 bases had no gene match. This CDR3 region has 15 residues. Germline V gene lookup returns CDR1 MNHEY and CDR2 SVGAGI.

The rearrangement uses TRBV18 and TRBJ1-5; the D is unclear. This CDR3 contains 16 residues. V lost 4 bases, J lost 0 bases, and 13 bases lay in between. In germline, CDR1 is KGHSH, CDR2 LQKENI. This CDR3 is CASSLSTPNSNQPQHF. The CDR3, as DNA: TGTGCCAGCTCACTTTCGACACCGAATAGCAATCAGCCCCAGCATTTT.

The V and J genes are TRBV6-5 and TRBJ1-2; weak D call: TRBD1 (5 bases). This CDR3 is 13 amino acids long. Looked up from germline, CDR1 is MNHEY and CDR2 is SVGAGI. V was shortened by 6 bases and J by 0 bases, with 8 bases between the two germline ends. CDR3 residues: CASRRDSNYGYTF. The CDR3 DNA follows: TGTGCCAGCAGAAGGGACTCTAACTATGGCTACACCTTC.

This chain's CDR3 is CASTPTDYTEAFF. DNA for the CDR3: TGTGCCAGCACCCCTACGGACTACACTGAAGCTTTCTTT. The chain carries TRBV5-5 and TRBJ1-1; D not resolved. The CDR3 length is 13 residues. CDR1 SGHKS and CDR2 YYEKEE come from the germline V gene (reference sequence). V was pared by 6 bases and J by 3 bases, with 12 bases between.

This chain connects TRBV12-3 or TRBV12-4 to TRBJ1-1; unclear D gene. The CDR3 is 13 residues long. Trimming took off 6 bases at V and 0 bases at J, with 8 bases between the two ends. The DNA of the CDR3 is TGTGCCAGCAGCGTAGACTTGAACACTGAAGCTTTCTTT. Its protein is CASSVDLNTEAFF.

The rearrangement uses TRBV6-5 and TRBJ2-5; 8 bases line up with TRBD1. Unmatched junction bases numbered 4, after V lost 7 bases and J lost 0 bases. CDR1 MNHEY and CDR2 SVGAGI come from the germline V gene. The CDR3 is 14 amino acids. The CDR3 DNA is TGTGCCAGCATCGTGGACAGGGACCAAGAGACCCAGTACTTC. Its protein is CASIVDRDQETQYF.

V gene TRBV27 combines with J gene TRBJ2-7, with TRBD1 as a possible D gene (6 bases). Germline V lookup: CDR1 MNHEY, CDR2 SMNVEV (reference sequence). The CDR3 covers 13 residues. With 5 bases removed from V and 0 bases from J, the gap between germline ends came to 8 bases. In DNA, the CDR3 is TGTGCCAGCAGTAGACAGGCCTCCTACGAGCAGTACTTC. Its translation is CASSRQASYEQYF.

The chain has TRBV6-5 and TRBJ1-2, with a tentative D call TRBD1 (6 bases). Germline V gene sequence: CDR1 MNHEY, CDR2 SVGAGI. The CDR3 contains 13 residues. The V gene lost 2 bases and the J gene lost 8 bases, with 12 bases spanning the gap. DNA of the CDR3: TGTGCCAGCAGTTACAGACAGGTCGGAGGCTACACCTTC. Its protein product is CASSYRQVGGYTF.

The CDR3 DNA reads as TGTGCCAGCAGTGAAAACAGGGTAACCGGGGAGCTGTTTTTT. Translation gives CASSENRVTGELFF. This chain uses TRBV2 with TRBJ2-2; D perhaps matches TRBD1 (6 bases). The CDR3 extends over 14 amino acids. The V gene lost 2 bases and the J gene lost 5 bases, with 9 bases spanning the gap. Germline CDR1 SNHLY, CDR2 FYNNEI.

This clone has only one observation. The chain is built from TRBV5-4 and TRBJ1-3, with TRBD1 identical over 8 bases. J was trimmed by 0 bases and V by 4 bases; bases with no gene match: 12. Germline CDR1 and CDR2: SGHNT and YYREEE (reference sequence). The CDR3 has 18 amino acids. CDR3 in amino acids: CASSPFGQGPSSGNTIYF. In DNA, the CDR3 is TGTGCCAGCAGCCCTTTCGGACAGGGCCCCAGCTCTGGAAACACCATATATTTT.

The rearrangement uses TRBV6-5 and TRBJ1-1; D remains unclear. CDR3 length: 14 residues. Germline assignment: CDR1 MNHEY and CDR2 SVGAGI. The V gene lost 2 bases and the J gene lost 8 bases, with 15 bases spanning the gap. In DNA, the CDR3 is TGTGCCAGCAGTTACCAAGGAGCGGCGCCCGAAGCTTTCTTT. Translation gives CASSYQGAAPEAFF.

This clone was seen only once. This chain joins TRBV5-8 and TRBJ2-4; 7 bases match TRBD1. CDR1 and CDR2 (germline): SGHTS, YDEGEE. V lost 1 base, J lost 5 bases, and 3 bases stayed unmatched. The CDR3 sequence is 14 residues long. In nucleotides, the CDR3 is TGTGCCAGCAGCTTGCGACAGGGCCAAAACATTCAGTACTTC. Translation: CASSLRQGQNIQYF.

The chain employs TRBV3-1 (or the pseudogene TRBV3-2) and TRBJ2-5, with 11 bases matching TRBD2. This CDR3 spans 17 amino acids. Germline V gene data show CDR1 as LGHDT and CDR2 as YNNKEL (reference sequence). Trimming took 1 base from V and 4 from J; bases not matched to a gene: 8. CDR3 nucleotide sequence: TGTGCCAGCAGCCAAGGGAATAGCGGGAGGGCCGGAGAGACCCAGTACTTC. The encoded protein is CASSQGNSGRAGETQYF.

The chain joins TRBV28 to TRBJ2-3; 12 bases match TRBD1. The CDR3 has 15 amino acids. Losses at the gene ends were 6 bases for V and 8 bases for J; bases not matched to a gene: 9. Per the germline V gene, CDR1 is MDHEN and CDR2 is SYDVKM. CDR3 region: CASRSGTGGLTTQYF. In DNA, the CDR3 is TGTGCCAGCAGGTCCGGGACAGGGGGCCTGACTACGCAGTATTTT.

CDR3 region: CASLRGNTEAFF. The DNA of the CDR3 is TGTGCCAGCCTCAGGGGGAACACTGAAGCTTTCTTT. This rearrangement joins TRBV19 to TRBJ1-1; a weak D match, TRBD1 (6 bases). Germline CDR1 LNHDA, CDR2 SQIVND (reference sequence). Trimming cost V 9 bases and J 1 base, with 9 bases left between them. The CDR3 consists of 12 residues.

The rearrangement uses TRBV2 and TRBJ1-4, with D possibly being TRBD1 (6 bases). V gave up 4 bases and J gave up 7 bases, with 10 bases separating them. The germline gives CDR1 SNHLY, CDR2 FYNNEI. This CDR3 is 13 amino acids long. The CDR3 here is CASSGWGREKLFF. The DNA for the CDR3 is TGTGCCAGCAGTGGTTGGGGGCGTGAAAAACTGTTTTTT.

This clone has a single count. The genes are TRBV28 and TRBJ1-2, with 11 nucleotides matching TRBD1. This CDR3 is built from 15 residues. Germline CDR1 and CDR2: MDHEN and SYDVKM. With V trimmed by 5 bases and J by 4 bases, 6 bases remained unmatched. The CDR3 coding sequence is TGTGCCAGCAGTGCCGGGACAGGGGGACCCTATGGCTACACCTTC. The encoded protein is CASSAGTGGPYGYTF.

V gene TRBV24-1 combines with J gene TRBJ2-1; perhaps TRBD2 as D (6 bases). This CDR3 is 16 amino acids long. Trimming cost V 2 bases and J 4 bases, with 14 bases left between them. Germline loops: CDR1 KGHDR, CDR2 SFDVKD. The CDR3 loop is CATSDSRAGGYNEQFF. For the CDR3, the DNA is TGTGCCACCAGTGATTCGAGGGCCGGGGGATACAATGAGCAGTTCTTC.

This clone has only one observation. The chain joins TRBV6-4 to TRBJ1-2; a weak D match, TRBD1 (6 bases). There are 13 residues in the CDR3. Germline loops: CDR1 MRHNA, CDR2 SNTAGT. V was clipped by 2 bases and J by 4 bases, with 8 bases between them. CDR3 nucleotides: TGTGCCAGCAGTGACCTGACAGGCTATGGCTACACCTTC. Protein sequence: CASSDLTGYGYTF.